The 26 T cell receptor beta chains in this list originate from one sample, sequenced in a study of blood T cell repertoires in COVID-19. Generated by immunoSEQ multiplex PCR, the TCRdb table keeps only in-frame clones and is missing some. This table holds roughly 140,000 clones, around 90% found once. Sequencing was carried out using peripheral blood. These receptors were collected from a man in his 70s with acute or convalescent COVID-19.

This sequence joins TRBV19 and TRBJ1-1; 9 bases fit TRBD1. With 4 bases clipped from V and 1 base from J, the junction kept 4 bases outside the gene matches. Germline V gene sequence: CDR1 LNHDA, CDR2 SQIVND (reference sequence). This CDR3 is built from 15 residues. In nucleotides, the CDR3 is TGTGCCAGTAGTAGGGGACAGGGAAGGAACACTGAAGCTTTCTTT. It encodes CASSRGQGRNTEAFF.

The V call is TRBV29-1, the J call TRBJ1-2; D remains unclear. With 6 bases removed from V and 0 bases from J, the gap between germline ends came to 17 bases. This CDR3 comprises 15 residues. Germline CDR1 SQVTM, CDR2 ANQGSEA. The CDR3 DNA is TGCAGCGTCAAGCCTAATTATCAGGCTAACTATGGCTACACCTTC. This codes for CSVKPNYQANYGYTF.

The chain employs TRBV11-2 and TRBJ1-2, with 7 bases aligning to TRBD1. The CDR3 totals 15 residues. Germline assignment: CDR1 SGHAT and CDR2 FQNNGV. Losses at the gene ends were 6 bases for V and 8 bases for J; bases not matched to a gene: 15. The CDR3 sequence: CASRTTTGRTRGYTF. The CDR3 nucleotides are TGTGCCAGCAGAACAACGACAGGGCGAACTAGGGGCTACACCTTC.

This rearrangement joins TRBV18 to TRBJ2-3; 12 nucleotides match TRBD2. Germline CDR1 KGHSH, CDR2 LQKENI. V dropped 5 bases and J dropped 2; count of bases not matched to a gene: 5. This CDR3 region has 16 residues. Here the CDR3 reads CASSSLAGGHTDTQYF. In DNA form, the CDR3 reads TGTGCCAGCTCATCACTAGCGGGGGGACACACAGATACGCAGTATTTT.

In DNA form, the CDR3 reads TGTGCCAGCCATAGCCAGGGTACTGACATTCAGTACTTC. This codes for CASHSQGTDIQYF. The chain links TRBV3-1 (or the pseudogene TRBV3-2) to TRBJ2-4; TRBD1 is a possible D gene (5 bases). The germline V and J ends were trimmed by 8 bases and 8 bases, with 16 bases remaining between them. The CDR3 runs 13 residues. CDR1 and CDR2 (germline): LGHDT, YNNKEL (reference sequence).

The gene calls are TRBV25-1 and TRBJ1-3; perhaps TRBD1 as D (5 bases). Trimming took off 6 bases at V and 0 bases at J, with 6 bases between the two ends. CDR1 is MGHDK, CDR2 SYGVNS, per germline. The CDR3 runs 13 residues. The CDR3 reads CASRGVSGNTIYF. CDR3 DNA: TGTGCCAGCAGAGGGGTCTCTGGAAACACCATATATTTT.

This clone was observed once. V is TRBV24-1 and J is TRBJ2-5; D is possibly TRBD2 (5 bases). Trimming removed 5 bases from V and 2 bases from J, with 8 bases in between. In germline, CDR1 is KGHDR, CDR2 SFDVKD. The CDR3 has 13 residues. CDR3 region: CATSGRGQETQYF. As DNA, the CDR3 is TGTGCCACCAGTGGCCGGGGACAAGAGACCCAGTACTTC.

J is TRBJ2-7 and V is TRBV3-1 (or the pseudogene TRBV3-2); TRBD2 agrees at 10 bases. The J segment lost 2 bases and the V segment lost 3 bases, leaving 4 bases of the junction unmatched. CDR1 LGHDT and CDR2 YNNKEL come from the germline V gene (reference sequence). The CDR3 loop spans 15 amino acids. This CDR3 reads CASSQGLAYAYEQYF. The CDR3 coding sequence is TGTGCCAGCAGCCAGGGACTAGCGTACGCCTACGAGCAGTACTTC.

The gene calls are TRBV24-1 and TRBJ2-3; a possible D gene is TRBD2 (5 bases). CDR1 and CDR2 (germline): KGHDR, SFDVKD. The CDR3 has 15 amino acids. Trimming removed 5 bases from V and 2 bases from J, with 13 bases in between. This chain's CDR3 is CATSGGVPLTDTQYF. CDR3 sequence (DNA): TGTGCCACCAGTGGGGGAGTTCCACTCACAGATACGCAGTATTTT.

This clone has a single count. This chain joins TRBV5-4 and TRBJ2-7; TRBD2 matches 13 bases. V lost 4 bases and J lost 6; bases outside the gene matches: 10. CDR3 length equals 16 residues. Germline V gene data show CDR1 as SGHNT and CDR2 as YYREEE (reference sequence). In DNA form, the CDR3 reads TGTGCCAGCAGCAGCCGGACTAGCGGGGGTCAGGGCGAGCAGTACTTC. This codes for CASSSRTSGGQGEQYF.

V is TRBV10-3 and J is TRBJ2-5, with a tentative D call TRBD1 (5 bases). The CDR3 sequence is 14 residues long. Trimming pared 4 bases from V and 1 base from J, leaving 10 bases between. The germline gives CDR1 ENHRY, CDR2 SYGVKD. The CDR3 bases are TGTGCCATCAGTGTTCAGGGCGGCCAAGAGACCCAGTACTTC. Protein product: CAISVQGGQETQYF.

The chain combines TRBV9 with TRBJ2-2, with 8 nucleotides matching TRBD1. Germline V gene sequence: CDR1 SGDLS, CDR2 YYNGEE. V lost 4 bases to trimming and J lost 5 bases; unmatched junction nucleotides: 7. The CDR3 is 15 residues long. CDR3 protein: CASSPQGAGTGELFF. The CDR3, as DNA: TGTGCCAGCAGCCCCCAGGGGGCTGGGACCGGGGAGCTGTTTTTT. The variable domain in full, with the rest retrieved from reference TRBV9 and TRBJ2-2, is DSGVTQTPKHLITATGQRVTLRCSPRSGDLSVYWYQQSLDQGLQFLIQYYNGEERAKGNILERFSAQQFPDLHSELNLSSLELGDSALYFCASSPQGAGTGELFFGEGSRLTVL.

V and J are TRBV5-1 and TRBJ2-2; 11 nucleotides agree with TRBD2. The ends lost 6 bases at V and 1 base at J; junction bases unmatched: 2. Germline CDR1 reads SGHRS; CDR2 reads YFSETQ. This CDR3 is built from 15 residues. CDR3 nucleotide sequence: TGCGCCAGCATGGGACTAGCGGTGAACACCGGGGAGCTGTTTTTT. Its translation: CASMGLAVNTGELFF.

The table lists this clone with a count of one. This sequence joins TRBV19 and TRBJ2-2; D remains unclear. Deletions cut 4 bases from V and 3 bases from J, with 15 bases between. The germline CDR1 and CDR2 sequences are LNHDA and SQIVND (reference sequence). The CDR3 is made up of 16 amino acids. The CDR3 coding sequence is TGTGCCAGTAGTAGACGAACGAAGAGCGACACCGGGGAGCTGTTTTTT. This encodes CASSRRTKSDTGELFF.

The chain recombines TRBV2 with TRBJ1-5, with TRBD1 identical over 7 bases. V dropped 6 bases and J dropped 2; count of bases not matched to a gene: 7. Per the germline V gene, CDR1 is SNHLY and CDR2 is FYNNEI. The CDR3 is 15 amino acids. CDR3 DNA sequence: TGTGCCAGCAGCGACAGGGCGGGTGGCAATCAGCCCCAGCATTTT. Its protein is CASSDRAGGNQPQHF.

The J gene is TRBJ2-7, the V gene TRBV5-4; D perhaps matches TRBD1 (6 bases). CDR1 SGHNT and CDR2 YYREEE come from the germline V gene (reference sequence). With 3 bases removed from V and 3 bases from J, the gap between germline ends came to 19 bases. This CDR3 is built from 16 residues. The CDR3, as DNA: TGTGCCAGCAGCTCCGGACAGTCTAATTTTGGCTACGAGCAGTACTTC. This gives the protein CASSSGQSNFGYEQYF.

The genes are TRBV6-5 and TRBJ2-7, with 7 bases that match TRBD1. Unmatched junction bases numbered 11, after V lost 7 bases and J lost 2 bases. The length of the CDR3 is 15 residues. The germline gives CDR1 MNHEY, CDR2 SVGAGI. The CDR3 bases are TGTGCCAGCACCTCCTCCGGGACAGTCACCTACGAGCAGTACTTC. Its protein product is CASTSSGTVTYEQYF.

The V and J genes are TRBV28 and TRBJ1-3; D perhaps matches TRBD1 (5 bases). CDR1 MDHEN and CDR2 SYDVKM come from the germline V gene. V shed 2 bases and J shed 3 bases, with 17 bases lying between them. The CDR3 contains 17 residues. CDR3 in amino acids: CASSLTRGRGLGNTIYF. The CDR3 DNA follows: TGTGCCAGCAGTTTAACTCGGGGGAGAGGGCTTGGAAACACCATATATTTT. Drawing the rest from reference TRBV28 and TRBJ1-3, the complete variable domain is DVKVTQSSRYLVKRTGEKVFLECVQDMDHENMFWYRQDPGLGLRLIYFSYDVKMKEKGDIPEGYSVSREKKERFSLILESASTNQTSMYLCASSLTRGRGLGNTIYFGEGSWLTVV.

The gene calls are TRBV19 and TRBJ2-1, with D unclear. The germline gives CDR1 LNHDA, CDR2 SQIVND (reference sequence). CDR3 length: 12 amino acids. V was pared by 2 bases and J by 5 bases, with 4 bases between. For the CDR3, the DNA is TGTGCCAGTAGTATACGGGACAATGAGCAGTTCTTC. Translating gives CASSIRDNEQFF.

This clone was seen just once. This sequence joins TRBV14 and TRBJ1-2, with 7 bases fitting TRBD1. The V segment lost 0 bases and the J segment 4 bases; nucleotides outside the gene matches: 5. The germline gives CDR1 SGHDN, CDR2 FVKESK. The CDR3 length is 15 residues. The CDR3 nucleotides are TGTGCCAGCAGCCAAGATGACGGGACAGTCTATGGCTACACCTTC. This gives the protein CASSQDDGTVYGYTF. The full variable domain, its missing parts supplied by reference TRBV14 and TRBJ1-2, is EAGVTQFPSHSVIEKGQTVTLRCDPISGHDNLYWYRRVMGKEIKFLLHFVKESKQDESGMPNNRFLAERTGGTYSTLKVQPAELEDSGVYFCASSQDDGTVYGYTFGSGTRLTVV.

The sample holds a few counts of this clone. The chain employs TRBV5-1 and TRBJ1-1; no clear D. The length of the CDR3 is 13 residues. Germline V lookup: CDR1 SGHRS, CDR2 YFSETQ. V was shortened by 4 bases and J by 4 bases, with 11 bases between the two germline ends. CDR3 bases: TGCGCCAGCAGCCTAACGACGGGCACTGAAGCTTTCTTT. It codes for CASSLTTGTEAFF.

The V and J genes are TRBV7-2 and TRBJ2-3; D unresolved. The V and J ends lost 0 bases and 2 bases respectively, with 6 bases between them. Germline lookup yields CDR1 SGHTA and CDR2 FQGNSA. The length of the CDR3 is 14 residues. The CDR3 sequence is CASSLAHLTDTQYF. The CDR3 region has the DNA TGTGCCAGCAGCTTAGCACACCTCACAGATACGCAGTATTTT.

The chain couples TRBV2 to TRBJ2-1; 13 bases align to TRBD2. The CDR3 runs to 15 residues. Germline V gives CDR1 SNHLY, CDR2 FYNNEI. The V gene end was trimmed by 6 bases and the J gene end by 8 bases; junction bases not matched to a gene: 7. CDR3 DNA: TGTGCCAGCAGCGACGGGACTAGCGGGATCGATGAGCAGTTCTTC. It specifies CASSDGTSGIDEQFF.

This clone was observed a few times. V and J are TRBV10-1 and TRBJ2-7, with 10 bases lining up with TRBD1. CDR1 WNHNN and CDR2 SYGVQD come from the germline V gene (reference sequence). There are 14 residues in the CDR3. With 6 bases clipped from V and 1 base from J, the junction kept 3 bases outside the gene matches. This CDR3 reads CASREDRGSYEQYF. CDR3 nucleotides: TGCGCCAGCAGAGAGGACAGGGGGTCCTACGAGCAGTACTTC.

The chain links TRBV2 to TRBJ2-3, with TRBD2 matching 8 bases. The CDR3 is made up of 13 amino acids. The trim removed 7 bases at V and 6 bases at J, leaving 6 bases unmatched. The germline V gene has CDR1 SNHLY and CDR2 FYNNEI. CDR3: CASTGLARDTQYF. CDR3 nucleotides: TGTGCCAGCACCGGACTAGCTCGGGATACGCAGTATTTT.

The V gene is TRBV28, the J gene TRBJ1-5; D may be TRBD1 (6 bases). The CDR3 is 16 amino acids. Trimming removed 3 bases from V and 0 bases from J, with 12 bases in between. The V gene's germline CDR1 is MDHEN and CDR2 SYDVKM. As DNA, the CDR3 is TGTGCCAGCAGTTTGGGACATATCGATAGCAATCAGCCCCAGCATTTT. It translates to CASSLGHIDSNQPQHF.